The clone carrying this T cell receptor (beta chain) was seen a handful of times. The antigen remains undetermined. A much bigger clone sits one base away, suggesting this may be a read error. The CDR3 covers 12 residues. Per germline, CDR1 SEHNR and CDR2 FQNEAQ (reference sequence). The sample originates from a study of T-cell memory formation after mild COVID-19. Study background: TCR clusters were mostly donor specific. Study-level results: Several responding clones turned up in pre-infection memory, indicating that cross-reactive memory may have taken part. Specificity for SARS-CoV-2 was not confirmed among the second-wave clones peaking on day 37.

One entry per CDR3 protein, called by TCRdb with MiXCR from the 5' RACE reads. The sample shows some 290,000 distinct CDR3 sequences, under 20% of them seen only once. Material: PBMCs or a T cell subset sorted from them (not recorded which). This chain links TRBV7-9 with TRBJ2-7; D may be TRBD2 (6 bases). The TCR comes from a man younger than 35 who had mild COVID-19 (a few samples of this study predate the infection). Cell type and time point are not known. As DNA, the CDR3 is TGTGACTCAGGGCAGGGAGGCTACGAGCAGTACTTC. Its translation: CDSGQGGYEQYF.